This note documents a single TCR beta chain sequence. The time point here: blood 4 weeks post-SBRT, at nephrectomy. Treatment given: 15 Gy SBRT to primary tumor, nephrectomy 4 weeks later. Nephrectomy followed 15 Gy stereotactic body radiation by 4 weeks. This CDR3 is 16 amino acids long. The germline V gene encodes CDR1 SGHDT and CDR2 YYEEEE. With 1 base removed from V and 0 bases from J, the gap between germline ends came to 14 bases. This sample was included in a study of radiation and T cells in renal cell carcinoma. Produced via immunoSEQ multiplex PCR; TCRdb's table is partial and in-frame only. The table records 30,000 to 40,000 clones, around 85% of them present only once.

This material consisted of blood, taken from a patient whose treatment included radiotherapy and nephrectomy. The chain recombines TRBV5-6 with TRBJ2-7; D possibly corresponds to TRBD1 (5 bases). This receptor was identified in a man between 60 and 70 years old with renal cell carcinoma. The CDR3 nucleotides are TGTGCCAGCAGCTTGAGGGGTAAGGCCGGCTCCTACGAGCAGTACTTC. Encoded protein: CASSLRGKAGSYEQYF. The full variable domain, with the rest looked up from reference TRBV5-6 and TRBJ2-7, is DAGVTQSPTHLIKTRGQQVTLRCSPKSGHDTVSWYQQALGQGPQFIFQYYEEEERQRGNFPDRFSGHQFPNYSSELNVNALLLGDSALYLCASSLRGKAGSYEQYFGPGTRLTVT.